These 30 T cell receptor beta chains originate from one sample sequenced in a study of vaccination and CD4 T cells after COVID-19. No antigen is known for these receptors. Sequencing of DNA taken from cultured CD4+ T cells relied on the Oncomine TCR Beta short-read assay. TCRdb re-called the PCR reads through MiXCR, storing one row per CDR3 protein. There are about 6,800 distinct CDR3 sequences in the sample; around 51% occur only once, and less than 30% lies in the top ten. Treatment here: approximately 9-day PBMC culture with coronavirus spike peptide pools or control peptides (ViraFEST assay). During the years 2011-2018, before the COVID-19 pandemic, the unexposed donor's CD4+ T cells were collected. The specimen was CD4+ T cells from blood, cultured in vitro. Receptors originate from a human donor in good health.

The chain recombines TRBV10-3 with TRBJ1-6; 10 bases align to TRBD1. V trimming: 0 bases; J trimming: 9 bases; junction bases outside the gene matches: 2. This CDR3 has 15 residues. Germline values: CDR1 ENHRY, CDR2 SYGVKD. CDR3 protein: CAISESGTGVSPLHF. In DNA, the CDR3 is TGTGCCATCAGTGAGTCTGGGACAGGGGTTTCACCCCTCCACTTT.

This clonotype turned up a few times. J is TRBJ1-2 and V is TRBV30; D is uncertain. The CDR3 runs 11 residues. V was cut by 6 bases and J by 7 bases, with 12 bases left in between. Germline loops: CDR1 GTSNPN, CDR2 SVGIG (reference sequence). CDR3 region: CACFEAPGYTF. Here the CDR3 DNA reads TGTGCCTGCTTCGAAGCCCCTGGCTACACCTTC.

This chain connects TRBV28 to TRBJ2-3; possibly TRBD2 for D (6 bases). This CDR3 has 14 amino acids. Trimming left V 6 bases short and J 4 bases short, with 14 bases between. Germline V lookup: CDR1 MDHEN, CDR2 SYDVKM. The CDR3 coding sequence is TGTGCCAGCAGCGTACGAGGAGGGCCAGATACGCAGTATTTT. It specifies CASSVRGGPDTQYF.

The chain recombines TRBV28 with TRBJ1-1, with a weak D call TRBD1 (5 bases). The CDR3 has 11 amino acids. From germline, CDR1 is MDHEN and CDR2 SYDVKM. CDR3 loop: CASGGITEAFF. As DNA, the CDR3 is TGTGCGAGCGGGGGGATCACTGAAGCTTTCTTT.

This clonotype was seen more than once but under ten times. The rearrangement uses TRBV20-1 and TRBJ1-6, with 7 bases lining up with TRBD1. J gave up 9 bases and V 3 bases, and 14 bases lay outside the gene matches. This CDR3 has 16 residues. Germline CDR1 is DFQATT and CDR2 is SNEGSKA (reference sequence). This chain's CDR3 is CSARENRGGTGSPLHF. CDR3 nucleotides: TGCAGTGCTAGGGAGAACAGGGGAGGGACGGGTTCACCCCTCCACTTT.

V is TRBV15 and J is TRBJ1-2, with TRBD1 as a possible D gene (6 bases). There are 15 residues in the CDR3. With 5 bases removed from V and 4 bases from J, the gap between germline ends came to 17 bases. The germline V gene has CDR1 LNHNV and CDR2 YYDKDF (reference sequence). The CDR3 region is CATSGRGAEFYGYTF. The CDR3 DNA reads TGTGCCACCAGCGGTCGGGGGGCCGAATTCTATGGCTACACCTTC.

The chain couples TRBV6-1 to TRBJ2-3; 7 bases agree with TRBD2. The CDR3 loop spans 15 amino acids. CDR1 and CDR2 (germline): MNHNS, SASEGT. With V trimmed by 6 bases and J by 2 bases, 8 bases remained unmatched. CDR3 region: CASRRPSGLTDTQYF. DNA for the CDR3: TGTGCCAGCAGGCGCCCTAGCGGCCTCACAGATACGCAGTATTTT.

This clonotype came up a few times. The chain couples TRBV20-1 to TRBJ2-3; D gene unclear. The V gene's germline CDR1 is DFQATT and CDR2 SNEGSKA (reference sequence). V was clipped by 6 bases and J by 2 bases, with 15 bases between them. CDR3 length: 14 residues. The CDR3 DNA sequence: TGCAGTGCGACCACCCCGGAGCCCACAGATACGCAGTATTTT. It encodes CSATTPEPTDTQYF.

The J gene is TRBJ2-7, the V gene TRBV7-2; tentative D call: TRBD2 (5 bases). Trimming took off 4 bases at V and 6 bases at J, with 16 bases between the two ends. Germline loops: CDR1 SGHTA, CDR2 FQGNSA. This CDR3 is built from 14 residues. DNA for the CDR3: TGTGCCAGCAGCTCAAGAAGGGAGTACGGCGAGCAGTACTTC. Protein: CASSSRREYGEQYF. Supplemented by reference TRBV7-2 and TRBJ2-7, the full variable domain reads GAGVSQSPSNKVTEKGKDVELRCDPISGHTALYWYRQSLGQGLEFLIYFQGNSAPDKSGLPSDRFSAERTGGSVSTLTIQRTQQEDSAVYLCASSSRREYGEQYFGPGTRLTVT.

The rearrangement uses TRBV12-3 or TRBV12-4 and TRBJ2-1; D not resolved. The V end was cut by 2 bases, the J end by 8 bases, with 7 bases between. This CDR3 has 12 amino acids. CDR3 bases: TGTGCCAGCAGTTTACGAGGCCATGAGCAGTTCTTC. It is translated as CASSLRGHEQFF.

This clonotype was detected only a few times. The chain links TRBV30 to TRBJ1-5; possibly TRBD1 for D (6 bases). Looked up from germline, CDR1 is GTSNPN and CDR2 is SVGIG (reference sequence). V dropped 3 bases and J dropped 0 bases, with 9 bases sitting between them. The CDR3 has 14 residues. This CDR3 reads CAWRDRYSNQPQHF. The CDR3 region has the DNA TGTGCCTGGAGGGACAGATATAGCAATCAGCCCCAGCATTTT.

V gene TRBV2 combines with J gene TRBJ1-2; D not resolved. From germline, CDR1 is SNHLY and CDR2 FYNNEI. The CDR3 has 12 amino acids. With 7 bases removed from V and 8 bases from J, the gap between germline ends came to 14 bases. CDR3 DNA sequence: TGTGCCAGCACTCAACGGCGGGAAGGCTACACCTTC. Its protein product is CASTQRREGYTF.

This clonotype has just a few counts. The chain uses TRBV20-1 and TRBJ1-1; D remains unclear. Germline V CDR1 and CDR2: DFQATT, SNEGSKA (reference sequence). The CDR3 runs to 13 residues. Between the trimmed V and J ends, which lost 6 bases and 2 bases, there was a span of 13 bases. The CDR3: CSAYPVGNTEAFF. CDR3 sequence (DNA): TGCAGTGCCTACCCCGTCGGAAACACTGAAGCTTTCTTT.

The V call is TRBV7-8, the J call TRBJ2-3, with D perhaps matching TRBD2 (6 bases). The V gene's germline CDR1 is SGHVS and CDR2 FQNEAQ. The CDR3 is 15 amino acids. Trimming left V 4 bases short and J 1 base short, with 12 bases between. The CDR3 is CASSSLGGGTDTQYF. In nucleotides, the CDR3 is TGTGCCAGCAGCTCTTTGGGGGGTGGCACAGATACGCAGTATTTT.

About this clonotype: It may be a read error: a sequence one base away is much more abundant. This chain links TRBV5-1 with TRBJ1-6; D is unclear. Trimming left V 0 bases short and J 7 bases short, with 11 bases between. The CDR3 contains 15 residues. CDR1 and CDR2 from the germline V gene are SGHRS and YFSETQ. The CDR3 region is CASSLEAPHNSPLHF. The DNA for the CDR3 is TGCGCCAGCAGCTTGGAGGCACCTCACAATTCACCCCTCCACTTT.

This clonotype was found a few times. This chain connects TRBV29-1 to TRBJ1-5; D is unclear. CDR3 length: 13 amino acids. Trimming pared 2 bases from V and 1 base from J, leaving 6 bases between. Germline V gene data show CDR1 as SQVTM and CDR2 as ANQGSEA. As DNA, the CDR3 is TGCAGCGTTGAAACAGAGAGCAATCAGCCCCAGCATTTT. This codes for CSVETESNQPQHF.

The genes are TRBV30 and TRBJ2-2, with 8 nucleotides matching TRBD2. The CDR3 has 14 amino acids. CDR1 GTSNPN and CDR2 SVGIG come from the germline V gene (reference sequence). The V and J ends lost 0 bases and 4 bases, in that order; junction bases with no gene match: 1. CDR3 coding DNA: TGTGCCTGGAGTGTACGGGGGGGCACCGGGGAGCTGTTTTTT. Its translation is CAWSVRGGTGELFF.

This chain links TRBV21-1 with TRBJ2-7; TRBD2, the table's D call, lacks a check against the DNA. TRBV21-1 is designated a pseudogene. The CDR3 contains 15 residues. CDR3 amino acids: CASSTAGTSLYEQYF. The CDR3 nucleotides read TGTGCCAGCAGTACAGCCGGGACTAGTCTCTACGAGCAGTACTTC.

This clonotype is labeled medium-sized (0.01 to 0.1%). This chain links TRBV28 with TRBJ1-5; D gene unclear. The germline CDR1 and CDR2 sequences are MDHEN and SYDVKM. This CDR3 region has 13 residues. V was shortened by 3 bases and J by 0 bases, with 3 bases between the two germline ends. The DNA of the CDR3 is TGTGCCAGCAGTTTGAGTAGCAATCAGCCCCAGCATTTT. Translated: CASSLSSNQPQHF.

This clonotype came up a few times. The rearrangement links TRBV6-2 or TRBV6-3 to TRBJ1-2; 7 nucleotides align to TRBD1. V lost 5 bases to trimming and J lost 5 bases; unmatched junction nucleotides: 11. The CDR3 contains 15 residues. Germline-derived CDR1 and CDR2 are MNHEY and SVGEGT. The CDR3 sequence: CASSNSPGQQYGYTF. DNA for the CDR3: TGTGCCAGCAGTAACAGTCCGGGACAGCAATATGGCTACACCTTC.

The table lists this clonotype with a few counts. This chain joins TRBV6-1 and TRBJ2-5, with TRBD1 as a possible D gene (5 bases). V lost 5 bases and J lost 5, with 12 bases in between. The length of the CDR3 is 13 residues. Germline CDR1 MNHNS, CDR2 SASEGT. CDR3 coding DNA: TGTGCCAGCAGTCGCTCCTGGGGCGAGACCCAGTACTTC. It specifies CASSRSWGETQYF.

CDR3 DNA: TGTGCCAGCAGCTCCAGGACTAGCGTATCCTACGAGCAGTACTTC. This codes for CASSSRTSVSYEQYF. The rearrangement joins TRBV7-9 to TRBJ2-7; 9 nucleotides line up with TRBD2. J was trimmed by 1 base and V by 4 bases; bases with no gene match: 5. The CDR3 contains 15 residues. From germline, CDR1 is SEHNR and CDR2 FQNEAQ (reference sequence).

The V and J genes are TRBV15 and TRBJ2-5; 8 nucleotides agree with TRBD2. Trimming took 5 bases from V and 4 from J; bases not matched to a gene: 6. The CDR3 is 14 residues long. The germline CDR1 and CDR2 sequences are LNHNV and YYDKDF (reference sequence). CDR3 nucleotide sequence: TGTGCCACCAGCTCGGGGGGGGCAGGAGAGACCCAGTACTTC. Encoded protein: CATSSGGAGETQYF.

This clonotype was seen once. The chain links TRBV5-1 to TRBJ2-3, with D hard to call. Trimming took off 4 bases at V and 1 base at J, with 10 bases between the two ends. Germline values: CDR1 SGHRS, CDR2 YFSETQ. The CDR3 totals 14 residues. CDR3 sequence reads: CASSAATGTDTQYF. The CDR3 region has the DNA TGCGCCAGCAGCGCGGCGACGGGCACAGATACGCAGTATTTT.

The table lists this clonotype with a few counts. V gene TRBV19 combines with J gene TRBJ1-1; D is uncertain. V was shortened by 5 bases and J by 6 bases, with 13 bases between the two germline ends. CDR1 is LNHDA and CDR2 is SQIVND in the germline V gene (reference sequence). CDR3 length equals 13 residues. CDR3 sequence reads: CASSSVNGAEAFF. The CDR3 DNA is TGTGCCAGTAGTTCGGTGAACGGGGCTGAAGCTTTCTTT.

V gene TRBV11-3 combines with J gene TRBJ1-1; 7 positions match TRBD1. Looked up from germline, CDR1 is SGHNT and CDR2 is YENEEA. V trimming: 5 bases; J trimming: 5 bases; junction bases outside the gene matches: 8. There are 14 residues in the CDR3. CDR3: CASSGRTGGTEAFF. In DNA form, the CDR3 reads TGTGCCAGCAGCGGCAGGACAGGAGGGACTGAAGCTTTCTTT.

This clonotype was detected once. The J gene is TRBJ2-1, the V gene TRBV5-1; 12 bases are shared with TRBD2. The germline V gene has CDR1 SGHRS and CDR2 YFSETQ. V trimming: 3 bases; J trimming: 6 bases; junction bases outside the gene matches: 4. This CDR3 is built from 15 residues. CDR3 coding DNA: TGCGCCAGCAGCTCCGGACTAGCGGGATTCAATGAGCAGTTCTTC. It translates to CASSSGLAGFNEQFF.

This clonotype has just a few counts. The chain joins TRBV21-1 to TRBJ2-1; no DNA check was done on the table's D call, TRBD2. TRBV21-1 is a documented pseudogene. This CDR3 has 16 residues. CDR3 bases: TGTGCCAGCAGCAGGCCTAGCGGGGCGATCTACAATGAGCAGTTCTTC. Protein sequence: CASSRPSGAIYNEQFF.

The chain carries TRBV6-1 and TRBJ1-2; TRBD1 matches at 7 bases. This CDR3 has 15 amino acids. V gave up 6 bases and J gave up 0 bases; unmatched junction bases: 7. Germline lookup yields CDR1 MNHNS and CDR2 SASEGT. The CDR3 loop is CASRARDRANYGYTF. For the CDR3, the DNA is TGTGCCAGCAGGGCTCGGGACAGAGCTAACTATGGCTACACCTTC.

The rearrangement uses TRBV7-2 and TRBJ2-1; 14 bases fit TRBD2. Germline lookup yields CDR1 SGHTA and CDR2 FQGNSA. CDR3 length: 17 amino acids. The V segment lost 5 bases and the J segment 7 bases; nucleotides outside the gene matches: 10. The CDR3 loop is CASSAGTSGGGGNEQFF. The DNA of the CDR3 is TGTGCCAGCAGCGCAGGGACTAGCGGGGGAGGAGGGAATGAGCAGTTCTTC.